The present T cell receptor (beta chain) was sequenced within a study of T cell responses to AZD1222 COVID-19 vaccine. To note about this clone: As yet, its antigen is unknown.

General study points: Seropositivity was recorded at baseline in only six AZD1222 recipients. Mostly white British, mostly female donors; authors suggested clonal diversity may be underestimated. Unmutated variant regions reportedly attract nearly half of all spike-specific TCRs. Spike-spanning, vaccine-associated CD4 TCRs were dominant at 160-218 and 743-854.

Repertoires were generated with immunoSEQ multiplex PCR, while TCRdb's copy carries only in-frame clones and drops some. Of 130,000 or so clones listed, about 86% are singletons. V lost 11 bases and J 2 bases, leaving 22 bases between the germline ends. The CDR3 covers 16 residues. CDR1 is MDHEN, CDR2 SYDVKM, per germline. The source of this sequence is an adult in good health. The sample consisted of peripheral blood, taken on day 0 of AZD1222 vaccination. V is TRBV28 and J is TRBJ2-1; perhaps D is TRBD1 or TRBD2 (5 bases each). Here the CDR3 reads CAPRGVNEGPYNEQFF. The CDR3 DNA is TGTGCCCCCCGGGGTGTAAACGAGGGGCCCTACAATGAGCAGTTCTTC.